This T cell receptor (beta chain) emerged from a study of human T cells and chemical hapten exposure. TCRdb recomputed calls from the RACE reads with MiXCR, one row per CDR3 protein. The sample consists of tens of thousands of distinct CDR3 sequences, about 10% of them appearing once. A remark on this clonotype: What it binds is not known.

Germline V gene data show CDR1 as LNHDA and CDR2 as SQIVND (reference sequence). The V end was cut by 10 bases, the J end by 7 bases, with 9 bases between. This CDR3 is 10 amino acids long. General study results and limits: Controls had significantly fewer large CDR3 similarity clusters than were formed by expanded TCRs.

The time point is: patch test 1, 2 weeks after DPC sensitization. Treatment here: therapeutic diphenylcyclopropenone sensitization with weekly scalp DPC. This specimen was whole blood, taken in connection with sensitization to the hapten diphenylcyclopropenone (DPC). The chain has TRBV19 and TRBJ2-3; D possibly corresponds to TRBD1 (5 bases). The source of this sequence is a man aged 40-55 years with alopecia areata. Some clones in this sample may be carry-over from other donors' samples. Written as DNA, the CDR3 is TGTGCCACCAGACAGAATACGCAGTATTTT. Residues: CATRQNTQYF.